These 13 T cell receptor beta chains came from one sample sequenced in a study of CD8+ T cells in alopecia areata. cDNA serving as the sequencing template came from extracted, reverse transcribed RNA. Profiling relied on immunoSEQ multiplex PCR, and the TCRdb table lists in-frame clones only, not all of them. The repertoire holds 110,000 or so clones, more than 30% seen once, with 3% to 3.5% in the top ten. The specimen sequenced was CD4+ T cells sorted from blood. Every receptor here comes from a human donor with alopecia areata.

There are a few counts of this clone. The V call is TRBV27, the J call TRBJ1-6, with 7 bases matching TRBD1. Trimming cost V 5 bases and J 10 bases; bases outside gene matches: 8. Germline loops: CDR1 MNHEY, CDR2 SMNVEV (reference sequence). The CDR3 spans 14 residues. The CDR3 here is CASSLDRVGSPLHF. DNA of the CDR3: TGTGCCAGCAGTCTCGACAGGGTAGGATCACCCCTCCACTTT.

This clone was seen a few times. This chain connects TRBV6-6 to TRBJ2-5; 13 nucleotides agree with TRBD2. The germline V gene encodes CDR1 MNHNY and CDR2 SVGAGI (reference sequence). The ends lost 10 bases at V and 7 bases at J; junction bases unmatched: 9. The CDR3 extends over 14 amino acids. Here the CDR3 reads CATSTSGGQGTQYF. CDR3 sequence (DNA): TGTGCCACCTCGACTAGCGGGGGGCAGGGGACCCAGTACTTC.

The chain links TRBV7-2 to TRBJ1-2, with a weak D call TRBD1 (5 bases). The germline gives CDR1 SGHTA, CDR2 FQGNSA. The CDR3 runs 17 residues. V was cut by 0 bases and J by 4 bases, with 18 bases left in between. CDR3 coding DNA: TGTGCCAGCAGCTTAGCGTTTAGGGGACGGACCATCTATGGCTACACCTTC. Amino acids: CASSLAFRGRTIYGYTF. Together with reference TRBV7-2 and TRBJ1-2, the CDR3 gives the full variable domain: GAGVSQSPSNKVTEKGKDVELRCDPISGHTALYWYRQSLGQGLEFLIYFQGNSAPDKSGLPSDRFSAERTGGSVSTLTIQRTQQEDSAVYLCASSLAFRGRTIYGYTFGSGTRLTVV.

This chain links TRBV5-1 with TRBJ2-2, with D unclear. There are 14 residues in the CDR3. Germline lookup yields CDR1 SGHRS and CDR2 YFSETQ. V dropped 1 base and J dropped 6 bases, with 10 bases sitting between them. Here the CDR3 reads CASSLTIGAGELFF. The CDR3 DNA reads TGCGCCAGCAGCTTGACAATCGGAGCCGGGGAGCTGTTTTTT.

This clone was detected a few times. The J gene is TRBJ2-2, the V gene TRBV29-1; 8 positions match TRBD1. This CDR3 is built from 13 residues. The germline CDR1 and CDR2 sequences are SQVTM and ANQGSEA. V trimming: 4 bases; J trimming: 5 bases; junction bases outside the gene matches: 3. CDR3 nucleotide sequence: TGCAGCGTTGGACAGGGGCAGACCGGGGAGCTGTTTTTT. This encodes CSVGQGQTGELFF.

This chain's CDR3 is CASSPGRTDNEQFF. The CDR3 DNA is TGCGCCAGCAGCCCAGGCCGGACAGACAATGAGCAGTTCTTC. The chain joins TRBV5-1 to TRBJ2-1, with D perhaps TRBD1 (6 bases). The CDR3 has 14 amino acids. The V gene's germline CDR1 is SGHRS and CDR2 YFSETQ. Deletions cut 4 bases from V and 5 bases from J, with 13 bases between.

This chain connects TRBV29-1 to TRBJ2-1; D is ambiguous. The CDR3 is 12 amino acids. Per germline, CDR1 SQVTM and CDR2 ANQGSEA. V was clipped by 8 bases and J by 4 bases, with 12 bases between them. This CDR3 reads CSTVVLYNEQFF. CDR3 DNA: TGCAGCACCGTAGTCTTGTACAATGAGCAGTTCTTC.

The sample holds a few counts of this clone. CDR3 coding DNA: TGTGCCAGCAGCCAAGGTTGGGGCGTCGCGGGACAATTGACCGGGGAGCTGTTTTTT. This encodes CASSQGWGVAGQLTGELFF. The chain carries TRBV14 and TRBJ2-2; D assignment may be TRBD1 or TRBD2 (6 bases each). V shed 1 base and J shed 5 bases, with 23 bases lying between them. The germline CDR1 and CDR2 sequences are SGHDN and FVKESK. The CDR3 contains 19 residues.

J is TRBJ2-4 and V is TRBV7-3, with 7 bases aligning to TRBD2. The CDR3 runs 14 residues. The junction had 6 bases not matched to a gene; V was cut back by 2 bases and J by 8 bases. Germline V gene data show CDR1 as SGHTA and CDR2 as FQGTGA. This chain's CDR3 is CASSLAGDLDIQYF. The DNA for the CDR3 is TGTGCCAGCAGCTTAGCGGGGGATTTGGACATTCAGTACTTC.

The chain couples TRBV30 to TRBJ2-1; TRBD1 might be the D (5 bases). V was trimmed by 0 bases and J by 2 bases, leaving 14 bases between them. The CDR3 has 16 residues. Germline loops: CDR1 GTSNPN, CDR2 SVGIG (reference sequence). CDR3: CAWSVPDRTPYNEQFF. The DNA for the CDR3 is TGTGCCTGGAGTGTACCCGACAGAACCCCCTACAATGAGCAGTTCTTC.

Only a few counts were recorded for this clone. The gene calls are TRBV20-1 and TRBJ2-5; no clear D. The V end was cut by 1 base, the J end by 4 bases, with 4 bases between. CDR3 size: 11 residues. CDR1 and CDR2 (germline): DFQATT, SNEGSKA (reference sequence). CDR3 in DNA: TGCAGTGCTAGAGGCCGAGAGACCCAGTACTTC. It encodes CSARGRETQYF.

This clone has a handful of counts. V and J are TRBV4-2 and TRBJ2-1, with D perhaps being TRBD1 or TRBD2 (6 bases each). V lost 0 bases to trimming and J lost 0 bases, with 12 bases between them. Germline CDR1 LGHNA, CDR2 YNFKEQ. The CDR3 covers 17 residues. In DNA form, the CDR3 reads TGTGCCAGCAGCCAAGATCAGGGGAGGCACTCCTACAATGAGCAGTTCTTC. It encodes CASSQDQGRHSYNEQFF.

The chain joins TRBV29-1 to TRBJ1-1; the D is unclear. V was shortened by 7 bases and J by 0 bases, with 9 bases between the two germline ends. Germline V lookup: CDR1 SQVTM, CDR2 ANQGSEA. CDR3 length equals 12 residues. In DNA form, the CDR3 reads TGCAGCGCTTCTAAGGTGAACACTGAAGCTTTCTTT. Translated: CSASKVNTEAFF.